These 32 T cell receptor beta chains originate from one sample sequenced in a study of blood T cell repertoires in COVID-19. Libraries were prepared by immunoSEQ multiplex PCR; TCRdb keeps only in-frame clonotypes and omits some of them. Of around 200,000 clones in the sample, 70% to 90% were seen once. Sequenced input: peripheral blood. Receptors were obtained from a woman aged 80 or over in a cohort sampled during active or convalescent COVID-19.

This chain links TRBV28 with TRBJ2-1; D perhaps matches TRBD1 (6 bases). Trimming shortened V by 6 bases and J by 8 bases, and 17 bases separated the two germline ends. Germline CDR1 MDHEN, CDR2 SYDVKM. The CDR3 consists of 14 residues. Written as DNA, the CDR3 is TGTGCCAGCAGGCCACAGGGAAGGGCCTATGAGCAGTTCTTC. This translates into CASRPQGRAYEQFF.

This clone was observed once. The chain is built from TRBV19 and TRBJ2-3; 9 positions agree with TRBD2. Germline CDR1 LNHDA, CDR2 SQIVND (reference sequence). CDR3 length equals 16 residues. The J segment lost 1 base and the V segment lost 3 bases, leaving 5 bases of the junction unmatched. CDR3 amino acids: CASSIPRGGGTDTQYF. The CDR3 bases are TGTGCCAGTAGTATCCCGCGGGGGGGTGGCACAGATACGCAGTATTTT.

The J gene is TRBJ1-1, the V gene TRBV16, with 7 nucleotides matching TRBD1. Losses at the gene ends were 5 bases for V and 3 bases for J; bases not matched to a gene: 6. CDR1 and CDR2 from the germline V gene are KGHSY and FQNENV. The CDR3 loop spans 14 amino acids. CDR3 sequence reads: CASSFTGADTEAFF. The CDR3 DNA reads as TGTGCCAGCAGCTTCACAGGGGCGGACACTGAAGCTTTCTTT.

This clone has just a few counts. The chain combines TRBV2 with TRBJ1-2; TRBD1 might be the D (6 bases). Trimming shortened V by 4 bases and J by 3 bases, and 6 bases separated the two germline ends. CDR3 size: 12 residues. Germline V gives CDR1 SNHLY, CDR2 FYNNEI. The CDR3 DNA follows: TGTGCCAGCAGTGGACAGGACTATGGCTACACCTTC. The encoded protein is CASSGQDYGYTF. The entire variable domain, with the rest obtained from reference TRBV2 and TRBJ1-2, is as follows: EPEVTQTPSHQVTQMGQEVILRCVPISNHLYFYWYRQILGQKVEFLVSFYNNEISEKSEIFDDQFSVERPDGSNFTLKIRSTKLEDSAMYFCASSGQDYGYTFGSGTRLTVV.

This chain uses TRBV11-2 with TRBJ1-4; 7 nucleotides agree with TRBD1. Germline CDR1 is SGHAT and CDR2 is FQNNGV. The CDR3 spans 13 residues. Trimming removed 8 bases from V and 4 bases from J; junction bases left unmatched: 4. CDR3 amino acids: CASSGTDNEKLFF. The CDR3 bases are TGTGCCAGCTCCGGGACAGATAATGAAAAACTGTTTTTT.

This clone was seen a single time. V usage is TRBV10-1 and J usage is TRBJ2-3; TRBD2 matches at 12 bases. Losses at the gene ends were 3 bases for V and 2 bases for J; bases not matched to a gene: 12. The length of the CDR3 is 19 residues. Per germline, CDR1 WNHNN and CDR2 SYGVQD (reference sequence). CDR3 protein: CASSDPRLAGEQNTDTQYF. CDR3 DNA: TGCGCCAGCAGTGACCCTCGACTAGCGGGAGAACAAAACACAGATACGCAGTATTTT.

Written as DNA, the CDR3 is TGTGCCAGCAGTTACTCGGCAGGTACTAACTATGGCTACACCTTC. Its translation: CASSYSAGTNYGYTF. The rearrangement uses TRBV6-6 and TRBJ1-2; D uncertain. Germline lookup yields CDR1 MNHNY and CDR2 SVGAGI (reference sequence). V was shortened by 0 bases and J by 0 bases, with 8 bases between the two germline ends. The CDR3 consists of 15 residues.

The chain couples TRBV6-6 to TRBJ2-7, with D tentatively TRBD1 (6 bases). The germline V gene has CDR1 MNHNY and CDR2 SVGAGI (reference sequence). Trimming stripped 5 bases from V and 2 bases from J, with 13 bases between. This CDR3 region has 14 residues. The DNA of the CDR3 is TGTGCCAGCAGTAGCCAGGGGCCCACCTACGAGCAGTACTTC. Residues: CASSSQGPTYEQYF.

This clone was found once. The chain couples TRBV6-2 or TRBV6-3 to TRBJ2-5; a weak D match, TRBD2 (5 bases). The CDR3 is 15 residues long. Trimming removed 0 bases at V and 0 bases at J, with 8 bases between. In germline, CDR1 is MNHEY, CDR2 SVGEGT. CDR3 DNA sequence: TGTGCCAGCAGTTACTCAGCGGCTAACCAAGAGACCCAGTACTTC. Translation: CASSYSAANQETQYF.

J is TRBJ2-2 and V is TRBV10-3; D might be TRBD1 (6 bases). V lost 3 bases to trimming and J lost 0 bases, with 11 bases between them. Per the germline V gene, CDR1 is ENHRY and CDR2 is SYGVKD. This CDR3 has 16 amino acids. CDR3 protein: CAISEGGVANTGELFF. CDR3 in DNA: TGTGCCATCAGTGAAGGGGGTGTCGCGAACACCGGGGAGCTGTTTTTT.

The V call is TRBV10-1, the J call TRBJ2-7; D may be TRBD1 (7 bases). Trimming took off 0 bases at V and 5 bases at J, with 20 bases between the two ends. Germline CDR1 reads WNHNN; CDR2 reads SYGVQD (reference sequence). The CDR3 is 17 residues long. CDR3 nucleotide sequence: TGCGCCAGCAGTGAGTCTACGGGGGCCAGGGGGTCCAACGAGCAGTACTTC. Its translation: CASSESTGARGSNEQYF.

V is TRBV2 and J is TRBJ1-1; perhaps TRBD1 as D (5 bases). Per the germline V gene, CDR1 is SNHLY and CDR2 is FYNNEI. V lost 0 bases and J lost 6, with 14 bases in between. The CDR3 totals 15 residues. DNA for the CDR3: TGTGCCAGCAGTGAAGCGGGACTCTCATTAGCTGAAGCTTTCTTT. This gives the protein CASSEAGLSLAEAFF. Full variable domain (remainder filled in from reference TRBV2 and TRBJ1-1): EPEVTQTPSHQVTQMGQEVILRCVPISNHLYFYWYRQILGQKVEFLVSFYNNEISEKSEIFDDQFSVERPDGSNFTLKIRSTKLEDSAMYFCASSEAGLSLAEAFFGQGTRLTVV.

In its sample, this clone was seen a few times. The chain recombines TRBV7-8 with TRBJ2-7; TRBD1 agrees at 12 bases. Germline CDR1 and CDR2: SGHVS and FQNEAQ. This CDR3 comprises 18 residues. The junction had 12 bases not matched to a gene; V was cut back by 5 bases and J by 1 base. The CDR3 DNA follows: TGTGCCAGCAGCGGTGGGACAGGGGGCTTAGCAGCTTCCTACGAGCAGTACTTC. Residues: CASSGGTGGLAASYEQYF.

In DNA form, the CDR3 reads TGTGCCAGCAGCGTAGCTTCTGTGGGCGCAGCTAACTATGGCTACACCTTC. Translating gives CASSVASVGAANYGYTF. V is TRBV9 and J is TRBJ1-2; D is unresolved. Germline assignment: CDR1 SGDLS and CDR2 YYNGEE. The CDR3 extends over 17 amino acids. The V end lost 0 bases, the J end lost 0 bases, and 15 bases lay between the germline ends.

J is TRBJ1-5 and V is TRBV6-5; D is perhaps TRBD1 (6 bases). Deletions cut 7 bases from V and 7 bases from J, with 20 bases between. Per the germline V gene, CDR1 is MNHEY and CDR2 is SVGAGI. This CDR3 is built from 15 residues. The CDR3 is CASKPNRVHAQPQHF. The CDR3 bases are TGTGCCAGCAAACCGAACAGGGTGCACGCGCAGCCCCAGCATTTT.

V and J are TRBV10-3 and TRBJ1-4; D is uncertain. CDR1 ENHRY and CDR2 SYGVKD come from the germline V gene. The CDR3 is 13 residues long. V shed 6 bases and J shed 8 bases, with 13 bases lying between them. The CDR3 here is CAIRSEGGEKLFF. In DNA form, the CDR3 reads TGTGCCATCAGGAGTGAGGGAGGCGAAAAACTGTTTTTT.

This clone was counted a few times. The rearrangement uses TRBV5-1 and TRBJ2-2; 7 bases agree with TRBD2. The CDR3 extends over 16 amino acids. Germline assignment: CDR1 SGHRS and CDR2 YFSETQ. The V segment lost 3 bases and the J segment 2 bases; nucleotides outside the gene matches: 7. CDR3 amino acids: CASSWDYSGNTGELFF. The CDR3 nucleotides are TGCGCCAGCAGCTGGGACTATAGCGGAAACACCGGGGAGCTGTTTTTT.

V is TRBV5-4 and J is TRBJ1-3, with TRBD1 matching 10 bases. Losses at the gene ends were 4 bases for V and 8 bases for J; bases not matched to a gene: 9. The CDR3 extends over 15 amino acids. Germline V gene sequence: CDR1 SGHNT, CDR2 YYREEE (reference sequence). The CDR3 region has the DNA TGTGCCAGCAGCCGCAGCCGACAGGGGGCGGACACCATATATTTT. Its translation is CASSRSRQGADTIYF.

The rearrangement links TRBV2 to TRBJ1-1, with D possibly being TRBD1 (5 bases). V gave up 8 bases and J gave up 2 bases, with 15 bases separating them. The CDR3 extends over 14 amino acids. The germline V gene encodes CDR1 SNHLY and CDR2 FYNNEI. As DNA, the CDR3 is TGTGCCAGCGCCCTGGGGGGGGACAACACTGAAGCTTTCTTT. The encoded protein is CASALGGDNTEAFF.

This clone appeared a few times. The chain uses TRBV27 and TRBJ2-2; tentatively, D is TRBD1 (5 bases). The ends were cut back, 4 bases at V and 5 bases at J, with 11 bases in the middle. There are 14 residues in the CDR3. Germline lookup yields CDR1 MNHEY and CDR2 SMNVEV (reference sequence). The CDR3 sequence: CASSSIQGTGELFF. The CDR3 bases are TGTGCCAGCAGTTCGATCCAGGGTACCGGGGAGCTGTTTTTT.

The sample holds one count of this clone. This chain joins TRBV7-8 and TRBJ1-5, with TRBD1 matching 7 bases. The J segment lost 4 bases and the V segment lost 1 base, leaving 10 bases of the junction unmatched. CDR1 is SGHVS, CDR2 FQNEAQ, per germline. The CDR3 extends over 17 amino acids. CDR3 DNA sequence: TGTGCCAGCAGCTTAGTCTATCGGGCAGGGGGGAATCAGCCCCAGCATTTT. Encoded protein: CASSLVYRAGGNQPQHF.

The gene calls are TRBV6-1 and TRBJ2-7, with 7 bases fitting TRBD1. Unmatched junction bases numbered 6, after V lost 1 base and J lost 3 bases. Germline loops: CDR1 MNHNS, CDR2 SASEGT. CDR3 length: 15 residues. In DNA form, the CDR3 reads TGTGCCAGCAGTGAAGTAAGGACAGGCGACTACGAGCAGTACGTC. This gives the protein CASSEVRTGDYEQYV.

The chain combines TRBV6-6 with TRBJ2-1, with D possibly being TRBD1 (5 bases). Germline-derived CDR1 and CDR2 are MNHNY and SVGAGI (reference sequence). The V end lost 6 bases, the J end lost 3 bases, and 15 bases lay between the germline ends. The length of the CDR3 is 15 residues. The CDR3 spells CASRVPQTVYNEQFF. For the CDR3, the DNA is TGTGCCAGCAGGGTACCGCAGACAGTCTACAATGAGCAGTTCTTC.

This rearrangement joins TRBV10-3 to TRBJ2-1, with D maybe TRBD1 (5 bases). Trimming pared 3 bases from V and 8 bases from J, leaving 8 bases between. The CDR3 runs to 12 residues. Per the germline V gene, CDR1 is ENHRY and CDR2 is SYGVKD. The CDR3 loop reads CAISDQGDEQFF. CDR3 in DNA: TGTGCCATCAGTGATCAGGGCGATGAGCAGTTCTTC.

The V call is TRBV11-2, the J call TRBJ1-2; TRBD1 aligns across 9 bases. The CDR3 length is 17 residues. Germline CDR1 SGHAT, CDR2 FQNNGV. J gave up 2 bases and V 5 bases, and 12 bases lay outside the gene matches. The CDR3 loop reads CASSTQVIQGANYGYTF. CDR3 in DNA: TGTGCCAGCAGCACCCAAGTCATACAGGGGGCAAACTATGGCTACACCTTC.

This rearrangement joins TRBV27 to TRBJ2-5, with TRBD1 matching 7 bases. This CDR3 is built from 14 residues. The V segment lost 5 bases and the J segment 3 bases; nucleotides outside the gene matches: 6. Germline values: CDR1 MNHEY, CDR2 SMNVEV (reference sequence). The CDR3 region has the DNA TGTGCCAGCAGTGCCTTGACAGGGAAAGAGACCCAGTACTTC. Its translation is CASSALTGKETQYF.

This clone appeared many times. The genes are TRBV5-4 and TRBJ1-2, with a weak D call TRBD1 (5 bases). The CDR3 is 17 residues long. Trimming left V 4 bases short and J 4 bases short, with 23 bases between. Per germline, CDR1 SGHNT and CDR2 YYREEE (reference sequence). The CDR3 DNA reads TGTGCCAGCAGCCCCGAAGGTCCCCAAGGGGCCCTCTATGGCTACACCTTC. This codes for CASSPEGPQGALYGYTF. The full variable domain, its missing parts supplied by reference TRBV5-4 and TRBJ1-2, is ETGVTQSPTHLIKTRGQQVTLRCSSQSGHNTVSWYQQALGQGPQFIFQYYREEENGRGNFPPRFSGLQFPNYSSELNVNALELDDSALYLCASSPEGPQGALYGYTFGSGTRLTVV.

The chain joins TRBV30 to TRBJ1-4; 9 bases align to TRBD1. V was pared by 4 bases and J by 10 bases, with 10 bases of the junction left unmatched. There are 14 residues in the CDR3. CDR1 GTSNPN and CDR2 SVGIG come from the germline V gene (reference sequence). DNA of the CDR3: TGTGCCTGGATTGAGGGGACAGGGTCAGGAAAACTGTTTTTT. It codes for CAWIEGTGSGKLFF.

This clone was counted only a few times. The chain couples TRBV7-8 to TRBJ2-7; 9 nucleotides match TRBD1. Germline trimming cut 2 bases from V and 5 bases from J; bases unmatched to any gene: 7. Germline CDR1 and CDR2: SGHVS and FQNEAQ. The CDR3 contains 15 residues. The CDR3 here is CASSLNTGGLNEQYV. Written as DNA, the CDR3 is TGTGCCAGCAGCTTAAACACAGGGGGCTTAAACGAGCAGTACGTC.

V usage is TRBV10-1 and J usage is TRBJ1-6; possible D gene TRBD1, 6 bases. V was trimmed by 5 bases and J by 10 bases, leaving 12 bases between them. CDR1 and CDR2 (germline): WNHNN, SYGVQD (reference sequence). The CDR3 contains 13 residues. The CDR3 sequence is CASSSGGGSPLHF. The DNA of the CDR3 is TGCGCCAGCAGTTCGGGAGGGGGGTCACCCCTCCACTTT.

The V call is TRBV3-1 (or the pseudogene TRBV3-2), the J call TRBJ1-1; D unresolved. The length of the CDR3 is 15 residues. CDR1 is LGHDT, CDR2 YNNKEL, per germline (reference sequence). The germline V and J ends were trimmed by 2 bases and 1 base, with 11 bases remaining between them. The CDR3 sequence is CASSQQLPKNTEAFF. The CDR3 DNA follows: TGTGCCAGCAGCCAACAACTCCCGAAGAACACTGAAGCTTTCTTT.

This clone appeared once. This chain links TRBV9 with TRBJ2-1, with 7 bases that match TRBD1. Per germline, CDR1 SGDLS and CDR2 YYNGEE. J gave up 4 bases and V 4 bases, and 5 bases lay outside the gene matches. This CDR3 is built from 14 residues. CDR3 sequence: CASSLRDSYNEQFF. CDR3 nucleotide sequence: TGTGCCAGCAGCCTCCGGGACAGTTACAATGAGCAGTTCTTC.